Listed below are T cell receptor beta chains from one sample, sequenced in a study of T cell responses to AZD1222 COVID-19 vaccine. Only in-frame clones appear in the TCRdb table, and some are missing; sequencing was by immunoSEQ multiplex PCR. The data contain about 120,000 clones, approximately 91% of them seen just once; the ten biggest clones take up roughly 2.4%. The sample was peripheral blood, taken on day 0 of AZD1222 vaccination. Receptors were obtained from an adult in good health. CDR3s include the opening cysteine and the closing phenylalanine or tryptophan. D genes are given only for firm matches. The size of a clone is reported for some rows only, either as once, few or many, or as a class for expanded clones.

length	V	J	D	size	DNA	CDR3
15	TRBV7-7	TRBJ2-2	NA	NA	TGTGCTAGCAGCTCCCGGACCCAGAACACCGGGGAGCTGTTTTTT	CASSSRTQNTGELFF
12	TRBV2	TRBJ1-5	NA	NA	TGTGCCAGCAGTGAAGACGGCCACCACTTGCATTTT	CASSEDGHHLHF
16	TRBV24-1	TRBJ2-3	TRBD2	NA	TGTGCCACCAGTGACCGGACTAGCGGGAGGACAGATACGCAGTATTTT	CATSDRTSGRTDTQYF
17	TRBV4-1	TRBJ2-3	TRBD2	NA	TGCGCCAGCAGCCTCAAAGGGAGGGAGAGGAGCACAGATACGCAGTATTTT	CASSLKGRERSTDTQYF
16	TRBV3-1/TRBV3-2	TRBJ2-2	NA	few	TGTGCCAGCAGCCAAGAACCCCATATTGGGACCGGGGAGCTGTTTTTT	CASSQEPHIGTGELFF
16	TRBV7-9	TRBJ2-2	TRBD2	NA	TGTGCCAGCAGCTTAGGAACTAGCGAGAACACCGGGGAGCTGTTTTTT	CASSLGTSENTGELFF
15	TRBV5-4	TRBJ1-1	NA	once	TGTGCCAGCAGCGGCGCCGGGACGGTGAACACTGAAGCTTTCTTT	CASSGAGTVNTEAFF
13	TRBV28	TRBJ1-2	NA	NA	TGTGCCAGCAGGGGTTACGGGGCAGGGGGCTACACCTTC	CASRGYGAGGYTF
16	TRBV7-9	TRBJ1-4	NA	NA	TGTGCCAGCAGCTTAGGGGATCGGGGAGGTAATGAAAAACTGTTTTTT	CASSLGDRGGNEKLFF
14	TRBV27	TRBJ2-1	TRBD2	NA	TGTGCCAGTGGGACTAGCGGGAGCTACAATGAGCAGTTCTTC	CASGTSGSYNEQFF